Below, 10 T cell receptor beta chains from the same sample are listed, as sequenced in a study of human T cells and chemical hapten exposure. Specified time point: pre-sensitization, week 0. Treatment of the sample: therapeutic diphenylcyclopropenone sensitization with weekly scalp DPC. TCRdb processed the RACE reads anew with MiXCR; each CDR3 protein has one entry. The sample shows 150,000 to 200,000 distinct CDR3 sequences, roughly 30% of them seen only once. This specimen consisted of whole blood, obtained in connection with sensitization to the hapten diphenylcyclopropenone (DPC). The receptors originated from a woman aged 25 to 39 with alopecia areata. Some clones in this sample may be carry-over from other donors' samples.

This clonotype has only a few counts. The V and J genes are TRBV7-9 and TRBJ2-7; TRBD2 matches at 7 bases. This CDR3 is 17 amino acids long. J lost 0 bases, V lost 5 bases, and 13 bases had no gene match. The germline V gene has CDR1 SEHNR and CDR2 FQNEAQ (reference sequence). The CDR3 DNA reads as TGTGCCAGCAGCGGAGGATTTCTCGCGGGGGACTCCTACGAGCAGTACTTC. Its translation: CASSGGFLAGDSYEQYF.

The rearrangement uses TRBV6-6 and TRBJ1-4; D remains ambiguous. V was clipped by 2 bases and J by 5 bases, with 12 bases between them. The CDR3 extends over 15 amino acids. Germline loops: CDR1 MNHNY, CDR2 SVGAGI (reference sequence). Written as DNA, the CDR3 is TGTGCCAGCAGTTACGAGGCCGGCGGAAATGAAAAACTGTTTTTT. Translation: CASSYEAGGNEKLFF.

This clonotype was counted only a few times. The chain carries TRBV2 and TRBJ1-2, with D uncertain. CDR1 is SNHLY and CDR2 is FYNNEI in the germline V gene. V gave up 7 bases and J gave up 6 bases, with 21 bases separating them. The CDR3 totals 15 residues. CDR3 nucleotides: TGTGCCAGCAACATCCCAGGACGAGTTTCGGATGGCTACACCTTC. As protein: CASNIPGRVSDGYTF.

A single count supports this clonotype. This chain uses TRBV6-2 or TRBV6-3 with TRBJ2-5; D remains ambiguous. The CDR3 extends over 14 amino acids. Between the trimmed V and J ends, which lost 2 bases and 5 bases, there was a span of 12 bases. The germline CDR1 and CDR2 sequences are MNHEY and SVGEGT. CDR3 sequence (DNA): TGTGCCAGCAGTTACGCCGTGAAAGGGGAGACCCAGTACTTC. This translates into CASSYAVKGETQYF.

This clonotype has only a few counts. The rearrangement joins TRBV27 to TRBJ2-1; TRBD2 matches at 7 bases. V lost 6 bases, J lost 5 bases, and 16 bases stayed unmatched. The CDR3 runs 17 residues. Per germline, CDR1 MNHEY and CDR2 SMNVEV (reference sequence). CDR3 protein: CASSVTSTSPFNNEQFF. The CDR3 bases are TGTGCCAGCAGCGTGACTAGCACCAGCCCTTTCAACAATGAGCAGTTCTTC.

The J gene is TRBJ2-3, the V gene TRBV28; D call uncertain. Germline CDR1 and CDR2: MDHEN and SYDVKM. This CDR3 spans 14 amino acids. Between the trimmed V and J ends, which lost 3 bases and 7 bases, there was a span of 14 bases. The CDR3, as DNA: TGTGCCAGCAGTTTCCCAGGAAGAGTCAATACGCAGTATTTT. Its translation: CASSFPGRVNTQYF.

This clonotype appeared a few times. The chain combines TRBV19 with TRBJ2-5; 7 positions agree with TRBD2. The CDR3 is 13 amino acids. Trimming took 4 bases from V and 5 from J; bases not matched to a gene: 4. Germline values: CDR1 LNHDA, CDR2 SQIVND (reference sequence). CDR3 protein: CASSRGGVETQYF. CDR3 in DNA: TGTGCCAGTAGTAGGGGAGGGGTGGAGACCCAGTACTTC.

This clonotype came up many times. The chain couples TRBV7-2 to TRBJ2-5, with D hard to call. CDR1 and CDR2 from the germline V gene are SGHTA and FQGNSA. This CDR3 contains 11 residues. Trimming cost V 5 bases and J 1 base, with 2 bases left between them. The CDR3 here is CASSVQETQYF. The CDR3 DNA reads TGTGCCAGCAGCGTCCAAGAGACCCAGTACTTC.

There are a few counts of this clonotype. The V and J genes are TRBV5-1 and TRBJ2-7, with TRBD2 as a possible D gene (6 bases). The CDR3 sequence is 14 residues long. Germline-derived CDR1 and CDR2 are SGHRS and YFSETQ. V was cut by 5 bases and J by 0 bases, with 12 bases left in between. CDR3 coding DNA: TGCGCCAGCAGAACCGTAGCGGTCTCCTACGAGCAGTACTTC. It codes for CASRTVAVSYEQYF.

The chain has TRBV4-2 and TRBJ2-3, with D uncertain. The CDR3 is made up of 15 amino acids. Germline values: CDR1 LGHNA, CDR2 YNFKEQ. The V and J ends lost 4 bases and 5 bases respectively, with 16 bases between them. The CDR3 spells CASSRMASIGDTQYF. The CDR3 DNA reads TGTGCCAGCAGCCGTATGGCCTCCATCGGAGATACGCAGTATTTT.